This T cell receptor (beta chain) derives from a study of cytomegalovirus exposure and HLA in healthy donors. Findings of the study overall: While the bulk of TCR sequences proved rare, some public TCRs turned up in many donors. CMV antigen specificity was confirmed in vitro for a few CMV-associated chains. The authors listed roughly 150 TCR beta chains as cytomegalovirus-associated.

A note on this clone: The target antigen is unknown.

From the approximately 120-subject validation cohort, which was separate from the approximately 720-subject first cohort, the donors were drawn. Trimming stripped 4 bases from V and 7 bases from J, with 11 bases between. The V gene's germline CDR1 is SGHAT and CDR2 FQNNGV. The CDR3 totals 14 residues. The protocol was immunoSEQ multiplex PCR, while the TCRdb copy is restricted to in-frame clones and leaves out a portion. The sample records over 150,000 clones, roughly 80% being singletons. The sequenced material came from PBMCs. The gene calls are TRBV11-2 and TRBJ1-6; TRBD1 might be the D (6 bases). The sequence was obtained from a woman between 18 and 29 years old in good health and CMV-seropositive. The CDR3 sequence is CASSSSGTNSPLHF. As DNA, the CDR3 is TGTGCCAGCAGCTCTTCCGGGACAAATTCACCCCTCCACTTT.